What follows are 32 T cell receptor beta chains derived from one specimen sequenced in a study of blood T cells in healthy people across ages. The use of a sample-barcoded 5' primer and a J-beta primer mix characterized a second PCR of roughly 6 to 12 cycles. MiXCR was run by TCRdb on the 5' RACE reads, yielding one entry per CDR3 protein. The sample lists about 1.6 million distinct CDR3 sequences, roughly 30% occurring once. Sample: blood. Source of these receptors: a woman aged 30 to 39 in good health.

The V and J genes are TRBV28 and TRBJ1-5, with TRBD1 as a possible D gene (6 bases). V was shortened by 1 base and J by 4 bases, with 14 bases between the two germline ends. In germline, CDR1 is MDHEN, CDR2 SYDVKM. The CDR3 covers 16 residues. CDR3 amino acids: CASSLLAGARNQPQHF. The CDR3 DNA reads TGTGCCAGCAGTTTATTGGCGGGGGCCCGAAATCAGCCCCAGCATTTT. The full variable domain, completed using reference TRBV28 and TRBJ1-5, is DVKVTQSSRYLVKRTGEKVFLECVQDMDHENMFWYRQDPGLGLRLIYFSYDVKMKEKGDIPEGYSVSREKKERFSLILESASTNQTSMYLCASSLLAGARNQPQHFGDGTRLSIL.

The genes are TRBV4-1 and TRBJ2-5; TRBD2 matches at 9 bases. V gave up 4 bases and J gave up 7 bases; unmatched junction bases: 10. There are 15 residues in the CDR3. CDR1 and CDR2 (germline): MGHRA, YSYEKL. CDR3 in DNA: TGCGCCAGCAGCCCAGGACTAGCGAGGATGGGGACCCAGTACTTC. This codes for CASSPGLARMGTQYF.

The chain recombines TRBV24-1 with TRBJ2-7; 7 bases fit TRBD2. Unmatched junction bases numbered 3, after V lost 5 bases and J lost 0 bases. The CDR3 is made up of 14 amino acids. Germline CDR1 and CDR2: KGHDR and SFDVKD. The CDR3 DNA follows: TGTGCCACCAGTGGTCCGGGGGGCTCCTACGAGCAGTACTTC. This sequence encodes CATSGPGGSYEQYF.

As concerns this clonotype: A much bigger clone sits one base away, suggesting this may be a read error. The chain couples TRBV12-3 or TRBV12-4 to TRBJ2-1, with D possibly matching TRBD2 (5 bases). V lost 1 base and J lost 3, with 10 bases in between. There are 15 residues in the CDR3. CDR3 in amino acids: CASSLVDGDYNEQFF. The CDR3 DNA reads TGTGCCAGCAGTTTAGTCGACGGGGACTACAATGAGCAGTTCTTC.

V is TRBV5-4 and J is TRBJ2-6; no definite D call. The germline V gene encodes CDR1 SGHNT and CDR2 YYREEE (reference sequence). CDR3 length: 15 amino acids. V was clipped by 1 base and J by 6 bases, with 11 bases between them. The CDR3 DNA is TGTGCCAGCAGCTTGTACGATCACGTGGCCAACGTCCTGACTTTC. Translated, it gives CASSLYDHVANVLTF.

In its sample, this clonotype was seen many times. The chain couples TRBV9 to TRBJ1-2; D perhaps matches TRBD1 (6 bases). The CDR3 spans 12 residues. Germline V gene lookup returns CDR1 SGDLS and CDR2 YYNGEE. V was cut by 2 bases and J by 7 bases, with 9 bases left in between. The CDR3 DNA follows: TGTGCCAGCAGCGTTGGACAGAGTGGCTACACCTTC. It codes for CASSVGQSGYTF.

The chain joins TRBV5-1 to TRBJ2-3; tentative D call: TRBD2 (6 bases). Between the trimmed V and J ends, which lost 3 bases and 6 bases, there was a span of 11 bases. Germline lookup yields CDR1 SGHRS and CDR2 YFSETQ. This CDR3 contains 13 residues. The chain's CDR3 is CASSYAGGDTQYF. CDR3 DNA: TGCGCCAGCAGCTACGCTGGGGGGGATACGCAGTATTTT.

This clonotype was counted a few times. J is TRBJ2-7 and V is TRBV7-9; 7 nucleotides align to TRBD1. The CDR3 is 14 amino acids. Germline CDR1 SEHNR, CDR2 FQNEAQ (reference sequence). After removal of 2 bases from V and 2 bases from J, the junction contained 3 bases not matched to a gene. Here the CDR3 DNA reads TGTGCCAGCAGCTTAAAACAGGGGACCTACGAGCAGTACTTC. Translated, it gives CASSLKQGTYEQYF.

The chain links TRBV20-1 to TRBJ2-5; weak D call: TRBD2 (5 bases). V was cut by 1 base and J by 5 bases, with 20 bases left in between. Germline CDR1 is DFQATT and CDR2 is SNEGSKA (reference sequence). The CDR3 runs 16 residues. The CDR3 nucleotides are TGCAGTGCTAGAGGGGCAGCGACCCCCCAGCGGGAGACCCAGTACTTC. Its translation is CSARGAATPQRETQYF.

In this sample, this clonotype turned up many times. The chain carries TRBV29-1 and TRBJ2-1; 13 nucleotides align to TRBD2. Germline values: CDR1 SQVTM, CDR2 ANQGSEA. The CDR3 consists of 12 residues. V dropped 5 bases and J dropped 10; count of bases not matched to a gene: 2. The CDR3, as DNA: TGCAGCGTTACGGGACTAGCGGGAGAGCAGTTCTTC. It specifies CSVTGLAGEQFF.

This clonotype was detected a few times. The V gene is TRBV7-6, the J gene TRBJ2-3, with 11 bases matching TRBD2. The CDR3 consists of 18 residues. Germline lookup yields CDR1 SGHVS and CDR2 FNYEAQ. With 0 bases clipped from V and 4 bases from J, the junction kept 9 bases outside the gene matches. The CDR3 DNA is TGTGCCAGCAGCTTAGCCGCAGCTAGCGGGGGGTTTCCAGATACGCAGTATTTT. This sequence encodes CASSLAAASGGFPDTQYF.

The CDR3 DNA reads as TGCGCCAGCAGCCACGTACCCTTATCGTACCAAGAGACCCAGTACTTC. Translation: CASSHVPLSYQETQYF. The chain carries TRBV4-1 and TRBJ2-5, with D unresolved. This CDR3 has 16 residues. CDR1 is MGHRA and CDR2 is YSYEKL in the germline V gene. Trimming removed 3 bases at V and 0 bases at J, with 14 bases between.

A word on this clonotype: A much larger clone is a single base away; this may be a read error. The genes are TRBV29-1 and TRBJ2-1, with 10 nucleotides matching TRBD1. The CDR3 runs to 18 residues. V lost 2 bases and J lost 2; bases outside the gene matches: 12. Germline-derived CDR1 and CDR2 are SQVTM and ANQGSEA. CDR3 sequence (DNA): TGCAGCGTTGAACGACAGGGGGCCGGACCTGCGACCTACAATGAGCAGTTCTTC. Translated: CSVERQGAGPATYNEQFF.

The chain joins TRBV5-4 to TRBJ1-1, with a tentative D call TRBD1 (5 bases). In germline, CDR1 is SGHNT, CDR2 YYREEE (reference sequence). Trimming removed 0 bases from V and 2 bases from J, with 8 bases in between. The CDR3 totals 14 residues. DNA of the CDR3: TGTGCCAGCAGCTTGGGGGGCACCAACACTGAAGCTTTCTTT. Protein product: CASSLGGTNTEAFF.

The gene calls are TRBV6-2 or TRBV6-3 and TRBJ2-7; 7 bases are a match to TRBD1. The V segment lost 2 bases and the J segment 2 bases; nucleotides outside the gene matches: 3. The CDR3 is 14 residues long. The V gene's germline CDR1 is MNHEY and CDR2 SVGEGT. In DNA, the CDR3 is TGTGCCAGCAGTTACGAGACAGGGACCTACGAGCAGTACTTC. Translation: CASSYETGTYEQYF.

This clonotype was counted only a few times. This chain links TRBV20-1 with TRBJ2-1; unclear D gene. In germline, CDR1 is DFQATT, CDR2 SNEGSKA (reference sequence). Trimming took off 7 bases at V and 1 base at J, with 20 bases between the two ends. The CDR3 totals 16 residues. In nucleotides, the CDR3 is TGCAGTGTGTGGCACGCAGGAGAAACTTCCTACAATGAGCAGTTCTTC. This encodes CSVWHAGETSYNEQFF.

The chain carries TRBV7-2 and TRBJ1-2; 7 bases match TRBD1. CDR1 is SGHTA, CDR2 FQGNSA, per germline. With 1 base clipped from V and 6 bases from J, the junction kept 8 bases outside the gene matches. CDR3 size: 15 residues. The CDR3 sequence is CASSLETDRNDGYTF. Here the CDR3 DNA reads TGTGCCAGCAGCTTAGAAACGGACAGGAACGATGGCTACACCTTC.

The genes are TRBV28 and TRBJ2-7; 7 bases match TRBD2. Germline lookup yields CDR1 MDHEN and CDR2 SYDVKM. The CDR3 consists of 14 residues. The CDR3 loop is CANSSGGPFYEQYV. The CDR3 nucleotides are TGTGCCAACAGTTCGGGGGGTCCCTTCTACGAGCAGTACGTC.

Only a few counts were recorded for this clonotype. The rearrangement uses TRBV6-6 and TRBJ1-1, with TRBD1 matching over 9 bases. The J segment lost 6 bases and the V segment lost 2 bases, leaving 1 base of the junction unmatched. The CDR3 extends over 13 amino acids. Germline V lookup: CDR1 MNHNY, CDR2 SVGAGI (reference sequence). CDR3 DNA: TGTGCCAGCAGTTACCGGGACAGGGCTGAAGCTTTCTTT. Translation: CASSYRDRAEAFF.

This clonotype has a count of ten or more. The V call is TRBV5-5, the J call TRBJ1-2; maybe TRBD1 (6 bases). Deletions cut 0 bases from V and 3 bases from J, with 9 bases between. Germline CDR1 and CDR2: SGHKS and YYEKEE (reference sequence). The CDR3 consists of 14 residues. The CDR3 sequence: CASSLGTDYYGYTF. CDR3 in DNA: TGTGCCAGCAGCTTGGGGACAGACTACTATGGCTACACCTTC.

This chain joins TRBV3-1 and TRBJ1-2; TRBD1 matches at 12 bases. The CDR3 runs to 16 residues. After removal of 4 bases from V and 5 bases from J, the junction contained 8 bases not matched to a gene. Germline V CDR1 and CDR2: LGHDT, YNNKEL (reference sequence). DNA of the CDR3: TGTGCCAGCAGCCGACTGGGGACAGGGGGCAGATATGGCTACACCTTC. This codes for CASSRLGTGGRYGYTF.

This clonotype has more than one count but fewer than ten. The rearrangement joins TRBV19 to TRBJ2-5; the match to TRBD1 covers 9 bases. The junction had 6 bases not matched to a gene; V was cut back by 4 bases and J by 6 bases. The CDR3 has 14 residues. Germline lookup yields CDR1 LNHDA and CDR2 SQIVND (reference sequence). In nucleotides, the CDR3 is TGTGCCAGTAGTACAGGGGACAGGGCGAAGACCCAGTACTTC. Translation gives CASSTGDRAKTQYF.

V gene TRBV29-1 combines with J gene TRBJ2-5; the match to TRBD1 covers 9 bases. Trimming took 6 bases from V and 4 from J; bases not matched to a gene: 15. The length of the CDR3 is 16 residues. Per germline, CDR1 SQVTM and CDR2 ANQGSEA. The CDR3 reads CSVNGARDRVTETQYF. For the CDR3, the DNA is TGCAGCGTCAATGGTGCTCGGGACAGGGTCACAGAGACCCAGTACTTC.

The CDR3 is CSAPDPTFSTDTQYF. The CDR3 DNA sequence: TGCAGTGCTCCCGACCCAACTTTTAGCACAGATACGCAGTATTTT. The chain employs TRBV20-1 and TRBJ2-3; D is unclear. The CDR3 sequence is 15 residues long. Trimming pared 5 bases from V and 0 bases from J, leaving 15 bases between. Germline CDR1 and CDR2: DFQATT and SNEGSKA (reference sequence).

This clonotype occurred a few times. J is TRBJ2-7 and V is TRBV12-3 or TRBV12-4, with D perhaps matching TRBD1 (6 bases). V lost 4 bases, J lost 5 bases, and 15 bases lay in between. The CDR3 loop spans 14 amino acids. CDR3 bases: TGTGCCAGCAGTTCCCTCGGCAGGGGCCACGAGCAGTACTTC. Amino acids: CASSSLGRGHEQYF.

The chain combines TRBV10-3 with TRBJ2-7; 7 bases match TRBD1. The germline CDR1 and CDR2 sequences are ENHRY and SYGVKD. Trimming removed 10 bases from V and 0 bases from J; junction bases left unmatched: 6. The CDR3 spans 13 residues. CDR3 region: CATGTETSYEQYF. In DNA, the CDR3 is TGTGCCACCGGGACAGAAACCTCCTACGAGCAGTACTTC.

This clonotype has only a few counts. J is TRBJ2-2 and V is TRBV4-2; D not certain. The CDR3 covers 15 residues. Germline-derived CDR1 and CDR2 are LGHNA and YNFKEQ. V lost 2 bases to trimming and J lost 3 bases, with 10 bases between them. As DNA, the CDR3 is TGTGCCAGCAGCCAACGAGCGACCGACACCGGGGAGCTGTTTTTT. Residues: CASSQRATDTGELFF.

The chain carries TRBV2 and TRBJ2-2; 11 bases are shared with TRBD2. The CDR3 totals 15 residues. The trim removed 3 bases at V and 5 bases at J, leaving 2 bases unmatched. CDR1 SNHLY and CDR2 FYNNEI come from the germline V gene. The CDR3 nucleotides read TGTGCCAGCAGTGAGGGACTAGCGGCGACCGGGGAGCTGTTTTTT. Its translation: CASSEGLAATGELFF.

This clonotype was counted once. J is TRBJ2-1 and V is TRBV7-9; D unresolved. Germline lookup yields CDR1 SEHNR and CDR2 FQNEAQ (reference sequence). The CDR3 consists of 14 residues. V was trimmed by 1 base and J by 8 bases, leaving 12 bases between them. The CDR3 spells CASSLGTGFHEQFF. In DNA form, the CDR3 reads TGTGCCAGCAGCTTAGGTACTGGTTTCCATGAGCAGTTCTTC.

This clonotype has at least ten counts. This chain links TRBV5-1 with TRBJ2-7, with D possibly TRBD1 on 6 matching bases. The CDR3 length is 14 residues. The V end was cut by 4 bases, the J end by 2 bases, with 13 bases between. Per the germline V gene, CDR1 is SGHRS and CDR2 is YFSETQ. DNA of the CDR3: TGCGCCAGCAGCGAAACAGGGAGCACCTACGAGCAGTACTTC. Amino acids: CASSETGSTYEQYF.

The chain uses TRBV20-1 and TRBJ2-1, with D possibly matching TRBD2 (5 bases). The CDR3 consists of 16 residues. The V gene lost 6 bases and the J gene lost 8 bases, with 26 bases spanning the gap. In germline, CDR1 is DFQATT, CDR2 SNEGSKA (reference sequence). CDR3 DNA sequence: TGCAGTGCCAGGACTCTAGGGCCGGGTAGGCGGGATGAGCAGTTCTTC. It yields the protein CSARTLGPGRRDEQFF.

In this sample, this clonotype turned up a few times. The rearrangement uses TRBV11-2 and TRBJ2-3; possibly TRBD2 for D (5 bases). The CDR3 is 15 amino acids. Germline-derived CDR1 and CDR2 are SGHAT and FQNNGV. Trimming shortened V by 5 bases and J by 3 bases, and 15 bases separated the two germline ends. CDR3: CASSIISDGTDTQYF. CDR3 coding DNA: TGTGCCAGCAGCATAATTAGCGACGGAACAGATACGCAGTATTTT.